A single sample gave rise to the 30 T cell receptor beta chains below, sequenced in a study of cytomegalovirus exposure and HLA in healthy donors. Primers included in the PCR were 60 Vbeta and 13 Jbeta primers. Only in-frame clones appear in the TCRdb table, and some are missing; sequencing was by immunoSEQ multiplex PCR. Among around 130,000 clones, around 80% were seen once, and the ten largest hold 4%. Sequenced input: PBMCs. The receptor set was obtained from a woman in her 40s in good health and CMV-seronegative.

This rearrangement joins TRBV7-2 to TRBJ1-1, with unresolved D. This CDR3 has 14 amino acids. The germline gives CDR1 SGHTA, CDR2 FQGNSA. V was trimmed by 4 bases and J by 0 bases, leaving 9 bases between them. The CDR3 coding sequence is TGTGCCAGCAGCTCCCAGTCGTTGAACACTGAAGCTTTCTTT. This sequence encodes CASSSQSLNTEAFF.

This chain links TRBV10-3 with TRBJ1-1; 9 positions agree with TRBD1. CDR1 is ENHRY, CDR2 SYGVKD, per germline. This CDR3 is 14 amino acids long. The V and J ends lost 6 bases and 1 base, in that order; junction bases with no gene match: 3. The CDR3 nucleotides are TGTGCCATCAGCGAGGGACAGGGGAACACTGAAGCTTTCTTT. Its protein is CAISEGQGNTEAFF.

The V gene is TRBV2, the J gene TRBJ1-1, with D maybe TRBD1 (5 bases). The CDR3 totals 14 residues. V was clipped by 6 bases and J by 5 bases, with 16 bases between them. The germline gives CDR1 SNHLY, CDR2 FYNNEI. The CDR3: CASSLNQGGTEAFF. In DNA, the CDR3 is TGTGCCAGCAGCCTGAACCAGGGTGGTACTGAAGCTTTCTTT. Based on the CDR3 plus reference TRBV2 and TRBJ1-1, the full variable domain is EPEVTQTPSHQVTQMGQEVILRCVPISNHLYFYWYRQILGQKVEFLVSFYNNEISEKSEIFDDQFSVERPDGSNFTLKIRSTKLEDSAMYFCASSLNQGGTEAFFGQGTRLTVV.

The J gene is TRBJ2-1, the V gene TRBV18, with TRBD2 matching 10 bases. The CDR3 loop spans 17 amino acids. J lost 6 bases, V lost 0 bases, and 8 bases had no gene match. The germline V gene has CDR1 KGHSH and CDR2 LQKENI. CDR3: CASSPPSGGPISNEQFF. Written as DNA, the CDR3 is TGTGCCAGCTCACCACCTAGCGGGGGGCCGATTTCCAATGAGCAGTTCTTC.

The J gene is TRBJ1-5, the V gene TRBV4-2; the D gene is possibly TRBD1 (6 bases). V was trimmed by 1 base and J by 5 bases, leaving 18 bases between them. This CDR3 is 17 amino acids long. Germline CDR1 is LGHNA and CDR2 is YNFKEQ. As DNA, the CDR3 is TGTGCCAGCAGCCAAGCCATCCAAGGAAGGGGGTATCAGCCCCAGCATTTT. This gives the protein CASSQAIQGRGYQPQHF.

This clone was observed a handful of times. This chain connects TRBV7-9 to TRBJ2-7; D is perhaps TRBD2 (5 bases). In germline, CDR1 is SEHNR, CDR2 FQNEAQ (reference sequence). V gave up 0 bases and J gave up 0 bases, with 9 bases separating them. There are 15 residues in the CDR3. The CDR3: CASSLALGSSYEQYF. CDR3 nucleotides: TGTGCCAGCAGCTTAGCTTTGGGGAGCTCCTACGAGCAGTACTTC.

CDR3 residues: CASSLAGGEQETQYF. The CDR3, as DNA: TGCGCCAGCAGCTTGGCCGGGGGGGAACAAGAGACCCAGTACTTC. The V and J genes are TRBV5-1 and TRBJ2-5; 8 bases fit TRBD2. Per the germline V gene, CDR1 is SGHRS and CDR2 is YFSETQ. This CDR3 contains 15 residues. V shed 0 bases, J shed 2 bases, and the junction held 3 bases outside the gene matches.

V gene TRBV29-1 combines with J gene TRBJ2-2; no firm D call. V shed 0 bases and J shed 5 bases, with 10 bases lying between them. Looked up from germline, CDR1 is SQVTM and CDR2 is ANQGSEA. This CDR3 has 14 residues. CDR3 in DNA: TGCAGCGTTGAAGACGACGCCGGGACCGGGGAGCTGTTTTTT. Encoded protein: CSVEDDAGTGELFF.

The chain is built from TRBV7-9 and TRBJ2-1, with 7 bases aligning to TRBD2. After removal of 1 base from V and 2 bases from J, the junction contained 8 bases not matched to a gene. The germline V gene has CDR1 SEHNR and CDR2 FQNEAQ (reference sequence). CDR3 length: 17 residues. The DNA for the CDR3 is TGTGCCAGCAGCTTAGGGTCCGGCGGGAGTACCTACAATGAGCAGTTCTTC. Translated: CASSLGSGGSTYNEQFF.

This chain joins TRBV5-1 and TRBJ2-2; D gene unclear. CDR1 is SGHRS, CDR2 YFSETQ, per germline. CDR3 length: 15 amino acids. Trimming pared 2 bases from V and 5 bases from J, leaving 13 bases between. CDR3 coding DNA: TGCGCCAGCAGCTTCCAGGCCCTAACGACCGGGGAGCTGTTTTTT. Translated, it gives CASSFQALTTGELFF.

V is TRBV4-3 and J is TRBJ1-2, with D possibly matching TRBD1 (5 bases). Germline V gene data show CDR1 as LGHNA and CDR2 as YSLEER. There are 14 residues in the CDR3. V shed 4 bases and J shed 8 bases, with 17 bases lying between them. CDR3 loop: CASSPQGGAGGYTF. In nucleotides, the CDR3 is TGCGCCAGCAGCCCCCAGGGAGGGGCAGGCGGCTACACCTTC.

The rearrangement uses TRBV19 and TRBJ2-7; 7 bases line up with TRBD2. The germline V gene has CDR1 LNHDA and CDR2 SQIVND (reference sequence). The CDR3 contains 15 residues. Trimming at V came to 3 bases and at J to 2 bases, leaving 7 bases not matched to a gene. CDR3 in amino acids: CASSMRGLAAYEQYF. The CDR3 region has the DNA TGTGCCAGTAGTATGAGGGGTCTAGCGGCCTACGAGCAGTACTTC.

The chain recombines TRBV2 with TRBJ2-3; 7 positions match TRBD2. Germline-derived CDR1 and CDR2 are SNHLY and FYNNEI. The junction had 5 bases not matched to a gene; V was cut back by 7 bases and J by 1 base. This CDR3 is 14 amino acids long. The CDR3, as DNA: TGTGCCAGCACTCTAAGCGGGGGCACAGATACGCAGTATTTT. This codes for CASTLSGGTDTQYF. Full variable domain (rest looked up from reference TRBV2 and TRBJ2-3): EPEVTQTPSHQVTQMGQEVILRCVPISNHLYFYWYRQILGQKVEFLVSFYNNEISEKSEIFDDQFSVERPDGSNFTLKIRSTKLEDSAMYFCASTLSGGTDTQYFGPGTRLTVL.

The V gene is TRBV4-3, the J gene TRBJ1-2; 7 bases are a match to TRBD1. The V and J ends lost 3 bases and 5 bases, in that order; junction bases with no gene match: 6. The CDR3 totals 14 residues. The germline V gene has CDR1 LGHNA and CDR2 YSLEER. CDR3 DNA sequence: TGCGCCAGCAGCCAGGAAGACAGGGTTTATGGCTACACCTTC. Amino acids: CASSQEDRVYGYTF.

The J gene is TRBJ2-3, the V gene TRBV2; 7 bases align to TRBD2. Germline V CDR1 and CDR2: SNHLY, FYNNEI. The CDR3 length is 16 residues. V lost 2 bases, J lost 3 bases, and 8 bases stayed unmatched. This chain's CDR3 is CASSEWALGGTDTQYF. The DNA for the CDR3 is TGTGCCAGCAGTGAATGGGCCCTCGGGGGGACAGATACGCAGTATTTT.

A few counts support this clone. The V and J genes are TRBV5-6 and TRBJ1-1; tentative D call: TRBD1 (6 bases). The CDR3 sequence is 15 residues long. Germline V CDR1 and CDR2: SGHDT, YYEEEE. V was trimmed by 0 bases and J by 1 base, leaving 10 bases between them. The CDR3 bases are TGTGCCAGCAGCTTGGGGGGGCGCGGGAACACTGAAGCTTTCTTT. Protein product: CASSLGGRGNTEAFF.

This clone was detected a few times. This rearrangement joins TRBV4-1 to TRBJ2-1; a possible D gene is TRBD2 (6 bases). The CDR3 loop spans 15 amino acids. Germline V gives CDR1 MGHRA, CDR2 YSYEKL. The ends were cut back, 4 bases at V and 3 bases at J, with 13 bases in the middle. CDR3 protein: CASSPQRTNYNEQFF. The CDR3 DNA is TGCGCCAGCAGCCCGCAGAGGACTAACTACAATGAGCAGTTCTTC.

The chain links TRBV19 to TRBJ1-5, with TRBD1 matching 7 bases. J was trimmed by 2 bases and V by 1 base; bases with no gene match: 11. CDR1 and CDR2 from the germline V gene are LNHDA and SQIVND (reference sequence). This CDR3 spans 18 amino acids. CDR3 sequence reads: CASSIGGRNRGGNQPQHF. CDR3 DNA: TGTGCCAGTAGTATAGGGGGCCGGAACAGGGGTGGCAATCAGCCCCAGCATTTT.

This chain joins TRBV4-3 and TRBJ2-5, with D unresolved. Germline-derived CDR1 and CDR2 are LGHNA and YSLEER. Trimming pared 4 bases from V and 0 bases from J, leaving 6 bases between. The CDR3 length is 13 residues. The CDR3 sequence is CASSLANQETQYF. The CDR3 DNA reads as TGCGCCAGCAGCCTGGCAAACCAAGAGACCCAGTACTTC.

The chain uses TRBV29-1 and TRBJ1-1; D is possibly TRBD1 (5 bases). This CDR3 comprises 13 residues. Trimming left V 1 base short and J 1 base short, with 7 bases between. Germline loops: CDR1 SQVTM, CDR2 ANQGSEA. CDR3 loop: CSVEVQGNTEAFF. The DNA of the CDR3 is TGCAGCGTTGAAGTCCAGGGGAACACTGAAGCTTTCTTT.

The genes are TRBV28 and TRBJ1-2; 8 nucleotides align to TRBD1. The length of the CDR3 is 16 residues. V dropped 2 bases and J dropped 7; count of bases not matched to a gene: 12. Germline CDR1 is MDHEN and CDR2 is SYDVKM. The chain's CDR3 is CASSLSGTGALGGYTF. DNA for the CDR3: TGTGCCAGCAGTTTAAGTGGGACAGGAGCCCTTGGTGGCTACACCTTC.

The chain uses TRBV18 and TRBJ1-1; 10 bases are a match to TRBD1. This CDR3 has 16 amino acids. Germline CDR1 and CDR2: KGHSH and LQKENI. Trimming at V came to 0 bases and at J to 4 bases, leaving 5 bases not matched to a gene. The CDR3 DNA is TGTGCCAGCTCACCACCCCGACAGGGGGCTGGCACTGAAGCTTTCTTT. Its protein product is CASSPPRQGAGTEAFF. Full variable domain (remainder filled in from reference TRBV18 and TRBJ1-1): NAGVMQNPRHLVRRRGQEARLRCSPMKGHSHVYWYRQLPEEGLKFMVYLQKENIIDESGMPKERFSAEFPKEGPSILRIQQVVRGDSAAYFCASSPPRQGAGTEAFFGQGTRLTVV.

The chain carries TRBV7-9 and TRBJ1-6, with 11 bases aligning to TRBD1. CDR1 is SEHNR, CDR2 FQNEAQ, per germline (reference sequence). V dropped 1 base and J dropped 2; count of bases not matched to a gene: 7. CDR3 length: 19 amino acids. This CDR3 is CASSLGTGGESPYNSPLHF. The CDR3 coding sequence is TGTGCCAGCAGCTTAGGGACAGGGGGCGAGTCTCCCTATAATTCACCCCTCCACTTT. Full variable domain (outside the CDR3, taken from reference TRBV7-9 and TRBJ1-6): DTGVSQNPRHKITKRGQNVTFRCDPISEHNRLYWYRQTLGQGPEFLTYFQNEAQLEKSRLLSDRFSAERPKGSFSTLEIQRTEQGDSAMYLCASSLGTGGESPYNSPLHFGNGTRLTVT.

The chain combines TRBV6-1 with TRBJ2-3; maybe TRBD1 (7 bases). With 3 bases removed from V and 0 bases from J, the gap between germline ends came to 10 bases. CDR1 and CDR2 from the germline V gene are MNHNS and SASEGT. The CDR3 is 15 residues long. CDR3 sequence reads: CASSEQGGSTDTQYF. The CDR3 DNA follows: TGTGCCAGCAGTGAGCAGGGGGGTAGCACAGATACGCAGTATTTT.

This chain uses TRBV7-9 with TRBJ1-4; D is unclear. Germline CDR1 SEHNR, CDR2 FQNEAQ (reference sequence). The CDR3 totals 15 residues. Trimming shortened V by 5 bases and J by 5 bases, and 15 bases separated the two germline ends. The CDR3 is CASSPLDIQNEKLFF. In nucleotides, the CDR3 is TGTGCCAGCAGCCCACTAGATATCCAGAATGAAAAACTGTTTTTT.

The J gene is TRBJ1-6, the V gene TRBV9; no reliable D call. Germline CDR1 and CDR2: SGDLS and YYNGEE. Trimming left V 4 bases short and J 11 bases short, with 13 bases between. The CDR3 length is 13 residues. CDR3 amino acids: CASSPAPRAPLHF. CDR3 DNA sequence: TGTGCCAGCAGCCCCGCGCCGCGGGCACCCCTCCACTTT.

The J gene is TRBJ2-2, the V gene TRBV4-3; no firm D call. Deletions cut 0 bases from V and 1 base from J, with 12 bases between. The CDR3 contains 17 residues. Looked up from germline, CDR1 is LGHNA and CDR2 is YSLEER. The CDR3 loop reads CASSQDPWALNTGELFF. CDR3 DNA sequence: TGCGCCAGCAGCCAAGATCCCTGGGCATTGAACACCGGGGAGCTGTTTTTT.

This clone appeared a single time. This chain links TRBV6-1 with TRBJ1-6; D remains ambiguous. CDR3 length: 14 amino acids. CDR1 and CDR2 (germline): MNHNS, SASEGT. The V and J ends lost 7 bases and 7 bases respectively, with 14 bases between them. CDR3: CASTIDGYNSPLHF. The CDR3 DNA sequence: TGTGCCAGCACGATAGACGGGTACAATTCACCCCTCCACTTT.

Here the CDR3 DNA reads TGTGCCAGCAGTCAGCGGACTAACCAAGTATTGGATACGCAGTATTTT. This gives the protein CASSQRTNQVLDTQYF. The rearrangement uses TRBV6-6 and TRBJ2-3; TRBD2 might be the D (6 bases). The CDR3 is 16 residues long. V lost 5 bases and J 6 bases, leaving 21 bases between the germline ends. Germline V gives CDR1 MNHNY, CDR2 SVGAGI (reference sequence).

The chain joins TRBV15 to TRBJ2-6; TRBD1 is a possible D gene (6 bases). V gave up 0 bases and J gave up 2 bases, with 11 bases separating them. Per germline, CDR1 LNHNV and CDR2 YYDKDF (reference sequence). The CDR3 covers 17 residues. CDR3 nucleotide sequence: TGTGCCACCAGCAGAGATCCAGGGGCCGCTGGGGCCAACGTCCTGACTTTC. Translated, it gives CATSRDPGAAGANVLTF.